These 26 T cell receptor beta chains originate from one sample sequenced in a study of T cells in Graves' hyperthyroidism and ophthalmopathy. From RNA transcripts, TCR beta CDR3 regions were amplified. A first-round RT-PCR of the TCR CDR3 used the HTBI primer set. TCRdb fed the multiplex PCR reads into MiXCR, producing one record per CDR3 protein. This table holds a few hundred thousand distinct CDR3 sequences, roughly 25% found once. The specimen sequenced was blood. Every receptor here comes from a man aged 50 to 60 with Graves' hyperthyroidism.

This clonotype has a count of ten or more. The rearrangement joins TRBV18 to TRBJ1-2; D might be TRBD1 (6 bases). V lost 3 bases to trimming and J lost 5 bases, with 16 bases between them. Germline V gene data show CDR1 as KGHSH and CDR2 as LQKENI. CDR3 size: 15 residues. CDR3 nucleotide sequence: TGTGCCAGCTCACCTGAACAGGGACCCTCTTATGGCTACACCTTC. It translates to CASSPEQGPSYGYTF.

V is TRBV20-1 and J is TRBJ2-3; 9 nucleotides agree with TRBD1. CDR3 length: 14 residues. CDR1 is DFQATT and CDR2 is SNEGSKA in the germline V gene (reference sequence). With V trimmed by 4 bases and J by 0 bases, 2 bases remained unmatched. CDR3 in amino acids: CSATTGGSTDTQYF. The CDR3 DNA is TGCAGTGCTACGACAGGGGGGAGCACAGATACGCAGTATTTT.

The genes are TRBV24-1 and TRBJ2-1; D not certain. CDR1 is KGHDR and CDR2 is SFDVKD in the germline V gene. Trimming took off 9 bases at V and 6 bases at J, with 20 bases between the two ends. The length of the CDR3 is 15 residues. The CDR3 sequence is CATRSLVSAGNEQFF. CDR3 nucleotide sequence: TGTGCCACCCGCTCCTTAGTCTCCGCCGGCAATGAGCAGTTCTTC.

This clonotype came up once. The junction departs from the called germline gene at one end, perhaps through a read error. V gene TRBV2 combines with J gene TRBJ2-7; D possibly matches TRBD1 or TRBD2 (7 bases each). This CDR3 spans 16 amino acids. Per germline, CDR1 SNHLY and CDR2 FYNNEI. The CDR3 loop is CAGRMGGGRNSGEQYF. The CDR3 bases are TGTGCCGGCAGGATGGGAGGGGGCCGAAACTCGGGCGAGCAGTACTTC.

The V gene is TRBV18, the J gene TRBJ1-4; TRBD1 is a possible D gene (5 bases). Per the germline V gene, CDR1 is KGHSH and CDR2 is LQKENI. The CDR3 runs to 15 residues. V was shortened by 2 bases and J by 6 bases, with 13 bases between the two germline ends. CDR3 region: CASSPRTNRHEKLFF. For the CDR3, the DNA is TGTGCCAGCTCACCAAGGACCAACAGGCATGAAAAACTGTTTTTT.

The V and J genes are TRBV20-1 and TRBJ1-1, with 7 bases identical to TRBD1. The CDR3 sequence is 13 residues long. With V trimmed by 5 bases and J by 4 bases, 7 bases remained unmatched. Germline V gene sequence: CDR1 DFQATT, CDR2 SNEGSKA (reference sequence). The DNA for the CDR3 is TGCAGTGCTTCTGAACAGGGGAGCACTGAAGCTTTCTTT. Its protein product is CSASEQGSTEAFF.

This clonotype occurred a few times. The chain uses TRBV12-3 or TRBV12-4 and TRBJ1-5, with D hard to call. V shed 0 bases and J shed 6 bases, with 12 bases lying between them. The CDR3 totals 15 residues. Written as DNA, the CDR3 is TGTGCCAGCAGTTTAGCGCTGGACCGGGGTCAGCCCCAGCATTTT. It is translated as CASSLALDRGQPQHF.

In this sample, this clonotype turned up many times. The chain couples TRBV28 to TRBJ2-1; D tentatively reads TRBD1 or TRBD2 (5 bases each). Per the germline V gene, CDR1 is MDHEN and CDR2 is SYDVKM. The length of the CDR3 is 13 residues. Trimming took 6 bases from V and 1 from J, leaving 7 bases between them. The CDR3 DNA follows: TGTGCCAGCAGGAGGGGATCCTACAATGAGCAGTTCTTC. Translated: CASRRGSYNEQFF.

This clonotype has ten or more counts. The rearrangement links TRBV28 to TRBJ1-1; no reliable D call. V lost 3 bases to trimming and J lost 7 bases, with 9 bases between them. This CDR3 region has 12 residues. Germline CDR1 is MDHEN and CDR2 is SYDVKM. DNA of the CDR3: TGTGCCAGCAGTTTGGAGACGGTTGAAGCTTTCTTT. It is translated as CASSLETVEAFF.

In nucleotides, the CDR3 is TGCAGTGCTAGTAAGGGACCCCGGGGACGGATCGACACTGAAGCTTTCTTT. Translated: CSASKGPRGRIDTEAFF. This chain links TRBV20-1 with TRBJ1-1; D perhaps matches TRBD1 (5 bases). The V end was cut by 3 bases, the J end by 3 bases, with 23 bases between. The CDR3 has 17 residues. Germline CDR1 is DFQATT and CDR2 is SNEGSKA (reference sequence).

The table lists this clonotype with a few counts. The chain recombines TRBV5-1 with TRBJ2-6, with 7 bases matching TRBD1. Losses at the gene ends were 4 bases for V and 4 bases for J; bases not matched to a gene: 8. CDR1 and CDR2 from the germline V gene are SGHRS and YFSETQ. This CDR3 has 16 amino acids. CDR3 coding DNA: TGCGCCAGCAGCAAAGACAGGGTTAACGGGGCCAACGTCCTGACTTTC. It translates to CASSKDRVNGANVLTF.

The chain couples TRBV7-2 to TRBJ2-1, with TRBD2 as a possible D gene (5 bases). This CDR3 has 14 amino acids. With 5 bases removed from V and 6 bases from J, the gap between germline ends came to 14 bases. The germline V gene has CDR1 SGHTA and CDR2 FQGNSA. The CDR3 sequence: CASSGSGLGNEQFF. CDR3 coding DNA: TGTGCCAGCAGCGGTTCCGGACTTGGCAATGAGCAGTTCTTC.

The chain is built from TRBV27 and TRBJ2-2; D gene unclear. The CDR3 contains 14 residues. The germline V gene has CDR1 MNHEY and CDR2 SMNVEV (reference sequence). Trimming pared 2 bases from V and 4 bases from J, leaving 8 bases between. Here the CDR3 reads CASSLEPTTGELFF. CDR3 sequence (DNA): TGTGCCAGCAGTTTAGAACCTACCACCGGGGAGCTGTTTTTT.

The V call is TRBV12-3 or TRBV12-4, the J call TRBJ2-3; D is undetermined. V shed 7 bases and J shed 6 bases, with 11 bases lying between them. This CDR3 has 12 residues. CDR3 coding DNA: TGTGCCAGCAATCTGGGAAGGGATACGCAGTATTTT. Protein sequence: CASNLGRDTQYF.

The chain recombines TRBV5-6 with TRBJ2-7, with a tentative D call TRBD1 (5 bases). V lost 6 bases and J lost 4, with 20 bases in between. This CDR3 has 15 amino acids. Germline V gene data show CDR1 as SGHDT and CDR2 as YYEEEE. This chain's CDR3 is CASNNRQTILYEQYF. DNA of the CDR3: TGTGCCAGCAATAATCGACAGACGATCCTTTACGAGCAGTACTTC.

This clonotype was observed at least ten times. The rearrangement joins TRBV27 to TRBJ2-1; no clear D. Trimming shortened V by 3 bases and J by 7 bases, and 13 bases separated the two germline ends. The CDR3 has 14 amino acids. Germline loops: CDR1 MNHEY, CDR2 SMNVEV (reference sequence). In DNA form, the CDR3 reads TGTGCCAGCAGTTTTGGGCCAAGGGTGAATGAGCAGTTCTTC. As protein: CASSFGPRVNEQFF.

This clonotype was counted at least ten times. The chain links TRBV3-1 to TRBJ2-1; TRBD2 matches at 10 bases. The CDR3 consists of 13 residues. Per the germline V gene, CDR1 is LGHDT and CDR2 is YNNKEL (reference sequence). The trim removed 0 bases at V and 10 bases at J, leaving 0 bases unmatched. The DNA of the CDR3 is TGTGCCAGCAGCCAAGAACTAGCGGGAGAGCAGTTCTTC. Translated: CASSQELAGEQFF.

The chain couples TRBV12-3 or TRBV12-4 to TRBJ2-3; TRBD2 matches 8 bases. This CDR3 has 14 amino acids. J gave up 1 base and V 5 bases, and 2 bases lay outside the gene matches. CDR3 nucleotide sequence: TGTGCCAGCAGTATGACTAGCGGCACAGATACGCAGTATTTT. Translated: CASSMTSGTDTQYF.

This chain uses TRBV7-2 with TRBJ2-1; TRBD2 agrees at 14 bases. Germline CDR1 reads SGHTA; CDR2 reads FQGNSA. The CDR3 has 16 amino acids. With V trimmed by 6 bases and J by 7 bases, 8 bases remained unmatched. In DNA form, the CDR3 reads TGTGCCAGCAGTGAAGTGGGGACTAGCGGGAGAAATGAGCAGTTCTTC. Amino acids: CASSEVGTSGRNEQFF. Variable domain in full (rest from reference TRBV7-2 and TRBJ2-1): GAGVSQSPSNKVTEKGKDVELRCDPISGHTALYWYRQSLGQGLEFLIYFQGNSAPDKSGLPSDRFSAERTGGSVSTLTIQRTQQEDSAVYLCASSEVGTSGRNEQFFGPGTRLTVL.

Many counts were recorded for this clonotype. V gene TRBV28 combines with J gene TRBJ2-5; D may be TRBD2 (6 bases). This CDR3 region has 12 residues. V lost 6 bases, J lost 5 bases, and 10 bases lay in between. CDR1 is MDHEN, CDR2 SYDVKM, per germline. The CDR3 DNA sequence: TGTGCCAGCAGCACTAGCAGCGAGACCCAGTACTTC. Translation: CASSTSSETQYF.

The CDR3 DNA sequence: TGTGCCAGCTCACCGTCGGATGCTACCTACAATGAGCAGTTCTTC. Translation gives CASSPSDATYNEQFF. This sequence joins TRBV18 and TRBJ2-1; D gene uncertain. V was cut by 3 bases and J by 2 bases, with 11 bases left in between. The CDR3 is made up of 15 amino acids. Germline lookup yields CDR1 KGHSH and CDR2 LQKENI.

This clonotype was seen at least ten times. V is TRBV2 and J is TRBJ1-5; 10 bases are a match to TRBD1. The germline V gene has CDR1 SNHLY and CDR2 FYNNEI. Trimming at V came to 5 bases and at J to 2 bases, leaving 3 bases not matched to a gene. The CDR3 covers 15 residues. The CDR3, as DNA: TGTGCCAGCAGTCGGGACAGGGGTGGCAATCAGCCCCAGCATTTT. Amino acid sequence: CASSRDRGGNQPQHF.

The chain uses TRBV7-2 and TRBJ2-7; TRBD1 matches 7 bases. The V gene end was trimmed by 5 bases and the J gene end by 0 bases; junction bases not matched to a gene: 10. Germline-derived CDR1 and CDR2 are SGHTA and FQGNSA. The CDR3 contains 16 residues. Written as DNA, the CDR3 is TGTGCCAGCAGCCAACTTACAGGGGCCACCTCCTACGAGCAGTACTTC. Amino acids: CASSQLTGATSYEQYF.

The chain joins TRBV6-2 or TRBV6-3 to TRBJ2-5; 7 bases map to TRBD1. This CDR3 contains 14 residues. Per germline, CDR1 MNHEY and CDR2 SVGEGT. J was trimmed by 5 bases and V by 6 bases; bases with no gene match: 9. The CDR3 spells CASRATGAGETQYF. The CDR3 bases are TGTGCCAGCAGGGCTACAGGGGCCGGGGAGACCCAGTACTTC.

As for this clonotype: A much bigger clone sits one base away, suggesting this may be a read error. Lacking the conserved final phenylalanine or tryptophan, this CDR3 likely reflects a read error. This chain joins TRBV2 and TRBJ2-5; D ambiguous. Per germline, CDR1 SNHLY and CDR2 FYNNEI. The CDR3 is made up of 12 amino acids. V was pared by 7 bases and J by 5 bases, with 11 bases between. CDR3 region: CASNGNGETQYL. The CDR3 nucleotides are TGTGCCAGCAATGGGAACGGGGAGACCCAGTACCTC.

This CDR3 reads CSASDRVAKNIQYF. CDR3 coding DNA: TGCAGTGCTAGCGACAGGGTAGCCAAAAACATTCAGTACTTC. V gene TRBV20-1 combines with J gene TRBJ2-4; 7 nucleotides match TRBD1. There are 14 residues in the CDR3. V gave up 3 bases and J gave up 0 bases; unmatched junction bases: 2. CDR1 and CDR2 from the germline V gene are DFQATT and SNEGSKA (reference sequence).